The present TCR beta chain was sequenced within a study of blood T cell repertoires in COVID-19. As for the study in general: Material from acute and convalescent COVID-19 was sourced from the United States, Italy and Spain. Nucleic acid was either cDNA or gDNA, and it came from T cells, B-cell-depleted T cells, or PBMCs.

Original methodology: Reference gene primers were amplified, and this amplification served to estimate nucleated cell counts. Data came from immunoSEQ multiplex PCR; TCRdb stores just in-frame clones and leaves some out. That table furnishes V, J and clone size, whereas the DNA furnished D and trimming. The data hold some 97,000 clones, with about nine tenths observed a single time. The sequence was collected from a man aged 55 to 69 with acute or convalescent COVID-19. The sample taken for sequencing was peripheral blood.

The CDR3 loop is CASSPPAGRIYGYTF. Written as DNA, the CDR3 is TGTGCCAGCTCACCCCCGGCGGGGCGGATCTATGGCTACACCTTC. The chain joins TRBV18 to TRBJ1-2; possible D gene TRBD1, 5 bases. Germline values: CDR1 KGHSH, CDR2 LQKENI. CDR3 length: 15 amino acids. Deletions cut 3 bases from V and 4 bases from J, with 15 bases between.